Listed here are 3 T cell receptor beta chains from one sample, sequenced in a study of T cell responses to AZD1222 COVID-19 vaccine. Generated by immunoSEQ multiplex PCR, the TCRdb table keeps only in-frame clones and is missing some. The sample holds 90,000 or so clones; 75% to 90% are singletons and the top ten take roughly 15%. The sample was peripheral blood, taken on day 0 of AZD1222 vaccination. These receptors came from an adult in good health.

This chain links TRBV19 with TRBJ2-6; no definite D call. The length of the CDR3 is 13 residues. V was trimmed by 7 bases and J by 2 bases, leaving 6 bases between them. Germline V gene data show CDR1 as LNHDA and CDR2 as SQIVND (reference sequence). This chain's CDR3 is CASKRPGANVLTF. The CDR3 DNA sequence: TGTGCCAGTAAACGTCCTGGGGCCAACGTCCTGACTTTC.

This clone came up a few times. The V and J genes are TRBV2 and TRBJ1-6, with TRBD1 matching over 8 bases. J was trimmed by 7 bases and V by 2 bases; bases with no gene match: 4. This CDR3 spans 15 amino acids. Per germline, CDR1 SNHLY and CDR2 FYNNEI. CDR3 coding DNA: TGTGCCAGCAGTGAACAGGGGGCGCGGAATTCACCCCTCCACTTT. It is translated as CASSEQGARNSPLHF.

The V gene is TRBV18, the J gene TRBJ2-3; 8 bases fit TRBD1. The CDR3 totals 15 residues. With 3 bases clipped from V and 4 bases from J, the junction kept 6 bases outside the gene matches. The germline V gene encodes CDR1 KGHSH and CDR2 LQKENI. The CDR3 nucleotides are TGTGCCAGCTCACCCATACAGGGGGTCGCAGATACGCAGTATTTT. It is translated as CASSPIQGVADTQYF. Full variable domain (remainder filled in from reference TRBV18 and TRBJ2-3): NAGVMQNPRHLVRRRGQEARLRCSPMKGHSHVYWYRQLPEEGLKFMVYLQKENIIDESGMPKERFSAEFPKEGPSILRIQQVVRGDSAAYFCASSPIQGVADTQYFGPGTRLTVL.